The 21 T cell receptor beta chains listed next were all sequenced from one sample in a study of early T cells in non-severe SARS-CoV-2 infection. TCRdb reprocessed the 5' RACE reads via MiXCR and lists one record per CDR3 protein. Of tens of thousands of distinct CDR3 sequences in the sample, roughly 10% are singletons; the top ten hold just over 4.5%. Sequencing was performed on whole blood. The receptors stem from an adult who was a healthcare worker with PCR-confirmed SARS-CoV-2 infection or an uninfected control (not recorded which).

This chain uses TRBV4-2 with TRBJ2-1, with 9 bases fitting TRBD1. The junction had 5 bases not matched to a gene; V was cut back by 4 bases and J by 4 bases. CDR3 size: 15 residues. The germline gives CDR1 LGHNA, CDR2 YNFKEQ. The CDR3 nucleotides are TGTGCCAGCAGCCCAGGGACAGGGTTGTACAATGAGCAGTTCTTC. Amino acids: CASSPGTGLYNEQFF.

This clonotype came up many times. This rearrangement joins TRBV4-1 to TRBJ1-2, with a weak D call TRBD1 (5 bases). V was clipped by 0 bases and J by 9 bases, with 20 bases between them. Germline CDR1 is MGHRA and CDR2 is YSYEKL. This CDR3 is 16 amino acids long. The CDR3 region is CASSQDPAGAHLSYTF. As DNA, the CDR3 is TGCGCCAGCAGCCAAGACCCCGCCGGGGCTCATTTGAGCTACACCTTC.

Ten or more counts support this clonotype. Here the CDR3 reads CSVDLVADTQYF. CDR3 bases: TGCAGCGTTGACCTAGTCGCAGATACGCAGTATTTT. The V gene is TRBV29-1, the J gene TRBJ2-3; no reliable D call. CDR1 is SQVTM and CDR2 is ANQGSEA in the germline V gene. This CDR3 comprises 12 residues. Trimming stripped 3 bases from V and 4 bases from J, with 8 bases between.

This clonotype showed up many times. This sequence joins TRBV20-1 and TRBJ1-4; D not certain. The CDR3 is made up of 11 amino acids. V shed 5 bases and J shed 13 bases, with 14 bases lying between them. Germline V lookup: CDR1 DFQATT, CDR2 SNEGSKA (reference sequence). As DNA, the CDR3 is TGCAGTGCTCCTCCAGACCACAGACTGTTTTTT. Protein sequence: CSAPPDHRLFF.

At least ten counts were recorded for this clonotype. The V call is TRBV10-3, the J call TRBJ2-5; 12 bases agree with TRBD2. The CDR3 runs 16 residues. J gave up 5 bases and V 3 bases, and 7 bases lay outside the gene matches. Germline values: CDR1 ENHRY, CDR2 SYGVKD. CDR3 in DNA: TGTGCCATCAGTGACCGCCCGGGGACTAGCGGGGAGACCCAGTACTTC. Protein sequence: CAISDRPGTSGETQYF.

The genes are TRBV20-1 and TRBJ1-5; no definite D call. Germline assignment: CDR1 DFQATT and CDR2 SNEGSKA (reference sequence). V lost 1 base to trimming and J lost 4 bases, with 8 bases between them. The CDR3 loop spans 13 amino acids. CDR3 coding DNA: TGCAGTGCTAGAGGATCAAGGAATCAGCCCCAGCATTTT. Residues: CSARGSRNQPQHF.

This clonotype showed up just a few times. The rearrangement links TRBV27 to TRBJ2-1, with a tentative D call TRBD1 (7 bases). Germline V gene lookup returns CDR1 MNHEY and CDR2 SMNVEV (reference sequence). V gave up 11 bases and J gave up 9 bases, with 11 bases separating them. The CDR3 length is 10 residues. In DNA form, the CDR3 reads TGTGCCGGAGGGGGCGGTGAGCAGTTCTTC. It yields the protein CAGGGGEQFF.

V gene TRBV7-2 combines with J gene TRBJ2-3, with 14 bases identical to TRBD2. The V gene's germline CDR1 is SGHTA and CDR2 FQGNSA. CDR3 length: 16 residues. Trimming took 5 bases from V and 3 from J; bases not matched to a gene: 4. The CDR3 DNA sequence: TGTGCCAGCAGCGCAAGGACTAGCGGGGGGACAGATACGCAGTATTTT. Amino acids: CASSARTSGGTDTQYF.

This clonotype was recorded at least ten times. The chain recombines TRBV4-1 with TRBJ1-1; no reliable D call. The CDR3 loop spans 14 amino acids. CDR1 and CDR2 (germline): MGHRA, YSYEKL. Trimming removed 0 bases at V and 5 bases at J, with 10 bases between. The CDR3: CASSQEGPRTEAFF. The CDR3 bases are TGCGCCAGCAGCCAAGAGGGCCCGAGGACTGAAGCTTTCTTT.

This clonotype was recorded many times. The chain recombines TRBV18 with TRBJ2-7, with 12 nucleotides matching TRBD1. Trimming took 5 bases from V and 3 from J; bases not matched to a gene: 14. Germline CDR1 and CDR2: KGHSH and LQKENI. This CDR3 comprises 18 residues. CDR3 protein: CASSSSGTGGDFGYEQYF. The CDR3 bases are TGTGCCAGCTCATCATCCGGGACAGGGGGCGATTTCGGCTACGAGCAGTACTTC.

This chain uses TRBV7-6 with TRBJ1-4; a weak D match, TRBD1 (6 bases). The ends were cut back, 5 bases at V and 4 bases at J, with 14 bases in the middle. Germline-derived CDR1 and CDR2 are SGHVS and FNYEAQ. This CDR3 is built from 15 residues. This chain's CDR3 is CASSPRTDNNEKLFF. The CDR3 nucleotides are TGTGCCAGCAGCCCTCGGACAGATAATAATGAAAAACTGTTTTTT.

This clonotype was seen at least ten times. The rearrangement links TRBV30 to TRBJ2-7; 8 nucleotides agree with TRBD1. With V trimmed by 4 bases and J by 6 bases, 11 bases remained unmatched. Germline lookup yields CDR1 GTSNPN and CDR2 SVGIG (reference sequence). The CDR3 spans 14 residues. The CDR3, as DNA: TGTGCCTGGAAAATTAACAGGGGGACGCTCGAGCAGTACTTC. Its translation is CAWKINRGTLEQYF.

This clonotype was found a few times. The chain combines TRBV6-1 with TRBJ2-5; D gene unclear. Between the trimmed V and J ends, which lost 3 bases and 5 bases, there was a span of 10 bases. The CDR3 loop spans 13 amino acids. Germline values: CDR1 MNHNS, CDR2 SASEGT. Here the CDR3 reads CASSDGWLETQYF. CDR3 DNA sequence: TGTGCCAGCAGTGATGGGTGGTTGGAGACCCAGTACTTC.

The chain is built from TRBV7-2 and TRBJ2-7, with D tentatively TRBD1 (5 bases). The germline V gene encodes CDR1 SGHTA and CDR2 FQGNSA. The CDR3 runs 15 residues. V shed 1 base and J shed 4 bases, with 14 bases lying between them. Here the CDR3 DNA reads TGTGCCAGCAGCTTAGAGGGGCAACCTGGGTACGAGCAGTACTTC. The encoded protein is CASSLEGQPGYEQYF.

This clonotype was seen a handful of times. V is TRBV29-1 and J is TRBJ1-1; D gene unclear. Per germline, CDR1 SQVTM and CDR2 ANQGSEA. This CDR3 has 15 residues. Trimming pared 3 bases from V and 0 bases from J, leaving 14 bases between. Here the CDR3 reads CSVDSLRPMNTEAFF. Here the CDR3 DNA reads TGCAGCGTTGATTCTCTCAGGCCCATGAACACTGAAGCTTTCTTT.

This rearrangement joins TRBV20-1 to TRBJ2-5; 7 positions match TRBD2. In germline, CDR1 is DFQATT, CDR2 SNEGSKA (reference sequence). With 2 bases clipped from V and 4 bases from J, the junction kept 4 bases outside the gene matches. The CDR3 has 13 residues. Written as DNA, the CDR3 is TGCAGTGCTAGATACCAGCGGGGAGAGACCCAGTACTTC. The encoded protein is CSARYQRGETQYF.

This clonotype was picked up many times. The chain is built from TRBV7-2 and TRBJ1-2; 10 positions agree with TRBD1. The CDR3 length is 14 residues. J gave up 9 bases and V 5 bases, and 9 bases lay outside the gene matches. Germline-derived CDR1 and CDR2 are SGHTA and FQGNSA. CDR3 sequence: CASSPSQGQGRYTF. In DNA form, the CDR3 reads TGTGCCAGCAGCCCCTCCCAGGGACAGGGGCGCTACACCTTC. Full variable domain (remainder filled in from reference TRBV7-2 and TRBJ1-2): GAGVSQSPSNKVTEKGKDVELRCDPISGHTALYWYRQSLGQGLEFLIYFQGNSAPDKSGLPSDRFSAERTGGSVSTLTIQRTQQEDSAVYLCASSPSQGQGRYTFGSGTRLTVV.

J is TRBJ1-5 and V is TRBV28; D is unresolved. Germline-derived CDR1 and CDR2 are MDHEN and SYDVKM. V gave up 4 bases and J gave up 4 bases, with 2 bases separating them. The CDR3 has 11 amino acids. The CDR3 loop reads CASSWNQPQHF. CDR3 DNA sequence: TGTGCCAGCAGTTGGAATCAGCCCCAGCATTTT. The full variable domain, with the rest looked up from reference TRBV28 and TRBJ1-5, is DVKVTQSSRYLVKRTGEKVFLECVQDMDHENMFWYRQDPGLGLRLIYFSYDVKMKEKGDIPEGYSVSREKKERFSLILESASTNQTSMYLCASSWNQPQHFGDGTRLSIL.

This clonotype was observed a handful of times. The gene calls are TRBV11-3 and TRBJ2-5; 7 nucleotides agree with TRBD1. Germline V CDR1 and CDR2: SGHNT, YENEEA. The V and J ends lost 4 bases and 0 bases, in that order; junction bases with no gene match: 8. This CDR3 has 16 residues. CDR3 DNA sequence: TGTGCCAGCAGCTCTCCCGGGGACAGTAACCAAGAGACCCAGTACTTC. Translating it yields CASSSPGDSNQETQYF.

The chain employs TRBV7-9 and TRBJ2-3, with TRBD2 matching over 13 bases. This CDR3 comprises 17 residues. Germline CDR1 reads SEHNR; CDR2 reads FQNEAQ (reference sequence). After removal of 5 bases from V and 4 bases from J, the junction contained 9 bases not matched to a gene. The chain's CDR3 is CASSHGTSGILADTQYF. DNA for the CDR3: TGTGCCAGCAGCCACGGGACTAGCGGGATTCTGGCAGATACGCAGTATTTT.

The chain has TRBV3-1 and TRBJ2-2; 7 positions match TRBD2. V was pared by 3 bases and J by 0 bases, with 1 base of the junction left unmatched. The CDR3 is 15 amino acids. From germline, CDR1 is LGHDT and CDR2 YNNKEL (reference sequence). The CDR3 sequence is CASSQGLPNTGELFF. DNA of the CDR3: TGTGCCAGCAGCCAGGGACTACCGAACACCGGGGAGCTGTTTTTT.